This T cell receptor beta chain is drawn from a study of T cells after yellow fever vaccination. The CDR3 loop spans 15 amino acids. The V end lost 5 bases, the J end lost 4 bases, and 16 bases lay between the germline ends. From germline, CDR1 is MDHEN and CDR2 SYDVKM. TCRdb fed the 5' RACE reads into MiXCR, producing one record per CDR3 protein. Of around 600,000 distinct CDR3 sequences in the sample, around 12% were seen once. The source is a man under 40 who received the YFV17D yellow fever vaccine. The chain employs TRBV28 and TRBJ2-3, with D maybe TRBD2 (5 bases). The input for sequencing was PBMCs, taken on the day of the yellow fever booster vaccination. CDR3 loop: CASSSPRVLPDTQYF. The CDR3 DNA reads as TGTGCCAGCAGTAGCCCGCGGGTTCTACCAGATACGCAGTATTTT.